These 13 T cell receptor beta chains were all obtained from the same sample, sequenced in a study of OX40 agonist ivuxolimab in advanced cancers. The assay was immunoSEQ multiplex PCR, and TCRdb's table has in-frame clones only and misses some. The sample yields fewer than 65,000 clones, roughly nine tenths seen once. The sequencing used CD4+ or CD8+ T cells sorted from blood, collected in a trial of the OX40 agonist ivuxolimab. The receptors were gathered from an adult with an advanced solid tumor such as melanoma, head and neck, liver or kidney cancer.

The chain employs TRBV28 and TRBJ2-7, with 10 bases matching TRBD1. Germline V gene sequence: CDR1 MDHEN, CDR2 SYDVKM. The junction had 3 bases not matched to a gene; V was cut back by 7 bases and J by 0 bases. This CDR3 spans 14 amino acids. The CDR3 DNA reads TGTGCCAGCACCCGGACAGGGGGCTCCTACGAGCAGTACTTC. Translated, it gives CASTRTGGSYEQYF.

The V call is TRBV5-6, the J call TRBJ2-7; D unclear. This CDR3 region has 12 residues. Germline V gene sequence: CDR1 SGHDT, CDR2 YYEEEE. V was trimmed by 0 bases and J by 4 bases, leaving 5 bases between them. The CDR3 is CASSLVGYEQYF. In DNA, the CDR3 is TGTGCCAGCAGCTTGGTGGGTTACGAGCAGTACTTC.

This chain uses TRBV5-1 with TRBJ2-3, with TRBD1 identical over 7 bases. Trimming at V came to 0 bases and at J to 5 bases, leaving 9 bases not matched to a gene. The CDR3 consists of 16 residues. The germline V gene encodes CDR1 SGHRS and CDR2 YFSETQ. Here the CDR3 DNA reads TGCGCCAGCAGCTTGGGAGGGGGCAAGGTAGGAGATACGCAGTATTTT. Translation gives CASSLGGGKVGDTQYF.

This clone was counted once. CDR3 nucleotides: TGTGCCAGCAGTTACGCGGGGGGCACCGGGGAGCTGTTTTTT. Residues: CASSYAGGTGELFF. The chain is built from TRBV6-5 and TRBJ2-2; 8 bases align to TRBD2. The CDR3 covers 14 residues. Germline assignment: CDR1 MNHEY and CDR2 SVGAGI. The V gene end was trimmed by 2 bases and the J gene end by 4 bases; junction bases not matched to a gene: 0.

The chain is built from TRBV28 and TRBJ2-7; a weak D match, TRBD2 (6 bases). CDR3 length: 14 amino acids. Trimming shortened V by 8 bases and J by 0 bases, and 14 bases separated the two germline ends. Germline V lookup: CDR1 MDHEN, CDR2 SYDVKM. The CDR3 loop reads CASHPTGSSYEQYF. The CDR3 region has the DNA TGTGCCAGCCACCCAACCGGGAGCTCCTACGAGCAGTACTTC.

The genes are TRBV7-8 and TRBJ1-1; 8 nucleotides agree with TRBD1. The CDR3 contains 15 residues. CDR1 and CDR2 (germline): SGHVS, FQNEAQ. V dropped 5 bases and J dropped 1; count of bases not matched to a gene: 6. The CDR3 is CASSVAGTGNTEAFF. CDR3 coding DNA: TGTGCCAGCAGCGTCGCCGGGACAGGGAACACTGAAGCTTTCTTT.

The chain links TRBV11-2 to TRBJ2-7; maybe TRBD2 (5 bases). This CDR3 spans 16 amino acids. CDR1 is SGHAT and CDR2 is FQNNGV in the germline V gene. The V end lost 0 bases, the J end lost 2 bases, and 14 bases lay between the germline ends. The CDR3 bases are TGTGCCAGCAGCTTAGATATGAGGGTAGGTGCCTACGAGCAGTACTTC. Its protein is CASSLDMRVGAYEQYF.

A note on this clone: Mismatch with germline at one junction end may stem from a read error. The chain uses TRBV19 and TRBJ1-2; possibly TRBD1 for D (5 bases). Germline lookup yields CDR1 LNHDA and CDR2 SQIVND (reference sequence). This CDR3 contains 14 residues. The CDR3 nucleotides are TGTGCCAGTGGTATCTGGGGCGCGGGGTATGGCTACACCTTC. It yields the protein CASGIWGAGYGYTF.

The table lists this clone with a count of one. This chain links TRBV19 with TRBJ1-1; D might be TRBD1 (5 bases). The CDR3 totals 13 residues. V was clipped by 7 bases and J by 1 base, with 10 bases between them. The germline V gene has CDR1 LNHDA and CDR2 SQIVND (reference sequence). This CDR3 is CASTLGGNTEAFF. The DNA of the CDR3 is TGTGCCAGTACCCTGGGGGGGAACACTGAAGCTTTCTTT.

The rearrangement links TRBV12-5 to TRBJ1-6, with 8 bases matching TRBD1. CDR3 size: 18 residues. Germline V gene lookup returns CDR1 LGHNT and CDR2 FRNRAP. V trimming: 0 bases; J trimming: 5 bases; junction bases outside the gene matches: 9. The CDR3 region is CASGLVRGQGANNSPLHF. CDR3 bases: TGTGCTAGTGGTTTGGTACGAGGTCAGGGGGCTAATAATTCACCCCTCCACTTT.

About this clone itself: This same CDR3 is encoded by further DNA sequences in the sample. The genes are TRBV7-9 and TRBJ2-1; D gene unclear. The CDR3 has 12 residues. Trimming pared 1 base from V and 6 bases from J, leaving 4 bases between. In germline, CDR1 is SEHNR, CDR2 FQNEAQ (reference sequence). The DNA for the CDR3 is TGTGCCAGCAGCTTAGAGGGCAATGAGCAGTTCTTC. It specifies CASSLEGNEQFF.

This clone was counted once. CDR3: CASSHHGGAGGSSTEAFF. The CDR3 DNA follows: TGTGCCAGCAGTCACCACGGCGGGGCAGGGGGATCTAGCACTGAAGCTTTCTTT. The chain is built from TRBV28 and TRBJ1-1; TRBD1 matches 7 bases. V dropped 5 bases and J dropped 4; count of bases not matched to a gene: 19. The CDR3 consists of 18 residues. Germline V gene lookup returns CDR1 MDHEN and CDR2 SYDVKM. Using reference TRBV28 and TRBJ1-1 for the parts outside the CDR3, the full variable domain is DVKVTQSSRYLVKRTGEKVFLECVQDMDHENMFWYRQDPGLGLRLIYFSYDVKMKEKGDIPEGYSVSREKKERFSLILESASTNQTSMYLCASSHHGGAGGSSTEAFFGQGTRLTVV.

The CDR3 DNA follows: TGTGCCTGGAGCACTAGCGTCGAGCAGTACTTC. Encoded protein: CAWSTSVEQYF. This chain links TRBV30 with TRBJ2-7; 7 nucleotides match TRBD2. The V segment lost 3 bases and the J segment 6 bases; nucleotides outside the gene matches: 2. CDR3 length: 11 amino acids. CDR1 GTSNPN and CDR2 SVGIG come from the germline V gene (reference sequence). The full variable domain, completed using reference TRBV30 and TRBJ2-7, is SQTIHQWPATLVQPVGSPLSLECTVEGTSNPNLYWYRQAAGRGLQLLFYSVGIGQISSEVPQNLSASRPQDRQFILSSKKLLLSDSGFYLCAWSTSVEQYFGPGTRLTVT.